This TCR beta chain was sequenced in a study of blood T cell repertoires in COVID-19. Study in general: Sample material is recorded as cDNA or gDNA derived from T cells, B-cell-depleted T cells, or PBMCs.

This CDR3 is 13 amino acids long. Germline CDR1 is MNHEY and CDR2 is SMNVEV (reference sequence). The V and J ends lost 0 bases and 5 bases respectively, with 5 bases between them. Sequenced by immunoSEQ multiplex PCR; TCRdb stores in-frame clones only, minus some. The profile shows around 230,000 clones, about 86% of them singletons. The sequence was obtained from a woman aged 35 to 49 with acute COVID-19. The rearrangement links TRBV27 to TRBJ2-1, with D hard to call. Sequenced material: PBMCs or T cells enriched from blood (not recorded which). The DNA of the CDR3 is TGTGCCAGCAGTTTATCACTCAACAATGAGCAGTTCTTC. It is translated as CASSLSLNNEQFF.